This is a list of T cell receptor beta chains from one sample in a study of beta chain features in type 1 diabetes. Measured with immunoSEQ multiplex PCR; TCRdb has only the in-frame clones, and not every one. Among roughly 310,000 clones listed, roughly 9.6% were seen once. Sequenced: naive CD4+ T cells from blood. Receptor source: a woman aged 30 to 39 in good health. The CDR3 runs from the conserved cysteine through the conserved F or W. D genes are given only for firm matches. Only part of the rows carry a size: once, few, many, or a class if the clone is expanded.

CDR3,DNA,J,size,D,V
CASSYSTLVGKETQYF,TGTGCCAGCAGTTACTCGACACTAGTGGGCAAGGAGACCCAGTACTTC,TRBJ2-5,few,-,TRBV6-5
CASSGLGDEQYF,TGTGCCAGCAGCGGACTAGGGGACGAGCAGTACTTC,TRBJ2-7,-,-,TRBV9
CASSQGAYNEQFF,TGCGCCAGCAGCCAGGGGGCATACAATGAGCAGTTCTTC,TRBJ2-1,few,TRBD1,TRBV5-1
CASSKTSGRSKETQYF,TGTGCCAGCAGCAAGACTAGCGGGAGATCCAAAGAGACCCAGTACTTC,TRBJ2-5,-,TRBD2,TRBV7-8
CASSLASSDHKNIQYF,TGTGCCAGCAGCTTAGCTTCTAGCGACCATAAAAACATTCAGTACTTC,TRBJ2-4,-,-,TRBV7-6
CSVEDPQLAGVRNEQYF,TGCAGCGTTGAAGATCCCCAACTAGCGGGAGTAAGGAACGAGCAGTACTTC,TRBJ2-7,few,TRBD2,TRBV29-1
CASSVGTGGGEQFF,TGTGCCAGCAGTGTCGGGACAGGGGGCGGAGAGCAGTTCTTC,TRBJ2-1,few,TRBD1,TRBV2
CASSPPGTSGTYEQFF,TGTGCCAGCAGCCCCCCCGGGACTAGCGGGACCTATGAGCAGTTCTTC,TRBJ2-1,once,TRBD2,TRBV7-2
CSAPREDEQFF,TGCAGCGCTCCCAGGGAGGATGAGCAGTTCTTC,TRBJ2-1,-,-,TRBV29-1
CASSPPGQPYNEQFF,TGTGCCAGCAGCCCTCCGGGACAGCCCTACAATGAGCAGTTCTTC,TRBJ2-1,few,TRBD1,TRBV6-6
CASSLGPGGLAGVSYEQYF,TGTGCCAGCAGCTTAGGTCCAGGGGGACTAGCGGGAGTTTCCTACGAGCAGTACTTC,TRBJ2-7,-,TRBD2,TRBV7-2
CASSFGGTGYNEQFF,TGTGCCAGCAGTTTTGGGGGGACAGGGTACAATGAGCAGTTCTTC,TRBJ2-1,few,TRBD1,TRBV28
CASSLALRGSYNEQFF,TGTGCCAGCAGCTTAGCGCTCCGGGGTTCCTACAATGAGCAGTTCTTC,TRBJ2-1,few,-,TRBV7-8